This note documents a single T cell receptor (beta chain) sequence. Participants had their cohort set by participant-reported clinical history. Recovered Cohort 3 donors showed two negative PCRs, clearance, or symptom resolution. The sample originates from a study of blood T cell repertoires in COVID-19. Study in general: T cells, B-cell-depleted T cells, or PBMCs provided the cDNA or gDNA that served as material.

In the authors' workflow: It was from reference gene primer amplification that nucleated cell counts were estimated. Method: immunoSEQ multiplex PCR; TCRdb's copy keeps in-frame clones and lacks some. That table is the source of V, J and clone size, and D and trimming were worked out from the DNA. Of some 340,000 clones in the sample, roughly four fifths were seen once. V lost 3 bases, J lost 5 bases, and 7 bases stayed unmatched. The CDR3 extends over 14 amino acids. Looked up from germline, CDR1 is SGHKS and CDR2 is YYEKEE (reference sequence). Material: PBMCs or T cells enriched from blood (not recorded which). The sequence was collected from a woman in her fifties or sixties who had recovered from COVID-19. The chain uses TRBV5-5 and TRBJ1-2; 7 positions match TRBD1. CDR3 DNA sequence: TGTGCCAGCAGCTCCGGGACAGATCTTTATGGCTACACCTTC. It codes for CASSSGTDLYGYTF. The complete variable domain, with remaining parts taken from reference TRBV5-5 and TRBJ1-2, reads DAGVTQSPTHLIKTRGQQVTLRCSPISGHKSVSWYQQVLGQGPQFIFQYYEKEERGRGNFPDRFSARQFPNYSSELNVNALLLGDSALYLCASSSGTDLYGYTFGSGTRLTVV.